The source of this TCR beta chain is a study of blood T cells in healthy people across ages (dated by TCRdb to about 2015). About the full investigation: In model experiments, template switching captured roughly one uniquely barcoded TCR beta cDNA molecule for every two T cells. Age-related changes in TCR beta repertoire diversity were measured in the study by deep sequencing normalized with unique cDNA molecular identifiers. The donors were divided into four age groups: young (average around 15 years), middle-aged (about 41), aged (approximately 62) and long-lived (82). To avoid experimental bias, donors of different ages were distributed randomly across sequencing lanes. The study analyzed two additional independent replicas of 1 million unique cDNA reads from the same blood draw for two donors, one aged 18 to 30 and one aged 80 or older.

CDR1 and CDR2 are drawn from the germline V gene: ENHRY, SYGVKD. The germline V and J ends show losses of 5 bases and 2 bases respectively, and no gene match explains 5 bases of the junction. Counted from cysteine to phenylalanine, this CDR3 has 15 amino acids. Only CDR3 DNA remains: 45 bases, in frame from the first base. Donors were roughly 40 systemically healthy Caucasian individuals from Russia aged roughly 6 to 90 years. Roughly 10 milliliters of peripheral blood were drawn from each donor into EDTA-treated Vacutainer tubes. Ficoll-Paque density-gradient centrifugation was used to isolate PBMCs, with at least 7 million per sample. Total RNA, at least 6 micrograms per sample, was extracted from PBMCs with Trizol reagent. For every donor, flow cytometry on a PBMC aliquot measured the percentage of naive CD45RAhigh/CD27high T cells. This clonotype appeared many times. Its antigen is unknown. The input lacks base qualities; no much larger clone sits a single base away.

The library was obtained by 5' RACE. Sequencing instrument: Illumina HiSeq 2500. A second PCR of roughly 7 to 12 cycles was performed with a sample-barcoded 5' primer and a J-beta primer mix. Each TCR beta cDNA molecule received a unique molecular identifier from a template-switch 5' adaptor carrying 12 random nucleotides. Each sample yielded at least 2.5 million CDR3-containing paired-end reads. The Mint cDNA synthesis kit, primed by a TRBC-specific oligonucleotide, was used to synthesize first-strand cDNA from all RNA. After uracil-DNA glycosylase treatment, a first 18-cycle PCR used universal primers M1SS and BC2_uni_R on all cDNA. The paper's processing steps were these. For normalization, 1 million high-quality reads, each with a distinct molecular identifier, were randomly selected from each sample. Reads sharing molecular identifiers were discarded rather than binned into consensus sequences. CDR3 identification, clonotype clustering and error correction used MiTCR with a Q25 quality threshold and the strictest error-elimination algorithm. A nonparametric unseen species model with Euler transformation was used to estimate lower-bound total TCR beta diversity. TCRdb ran its own pipeline on the public reads, namely fastp trimming at Q25 and MiXCR clone calling, and kept in-frame beta chains. Each entry is one CDR3 protein sequence, shown with its most common DNA and genes. The V and J calls follow TCRdb's processing rather than the paper's. Counted in this sample were some 1.6 million distinct CDR3 sequences; about 35% of them appeared once. The ten largest clones capture 11% of the sample.

What the authors observed across the whole study: Bulk unsorted PBMC profiling prevented conclusive comparison of naive and antigen-experienced compartments. As age increased, observed TCR beta diversity per million T cells dropped in a roughly linear way, and a significant reduction was already evident by age roughly 40. A strong correlation was found between observed TCR beta diversity and the percentage of naive T cells measured by flow cytometry. Estimates of total diversity based on one million sequenced T cells were regarded as lower bounds and as underestimates. Compared with the aged group, more naive CD4+ T cells, fewer expanded clones and increased TCR diversity were shown by the long-lived group, suggesting age selection. Because donor CMV infection status was unknown, age-related changes in expanded clonotypes were potentially confounded.

The sequencing sample was made of blood. The clonotype comes from a woman aged 25 to 39 in good health. The receptor chain draws on TRBV10-3 and TRBJ2-5; the junction holds 10 bases that match TRBD2. The CDR3 corresponds to CAISSSGGLQETQYF. The DNA is TGTGCCATCAGTTCTAGCGGGGGCCTTCAAGAGACCCAGTACTTC.